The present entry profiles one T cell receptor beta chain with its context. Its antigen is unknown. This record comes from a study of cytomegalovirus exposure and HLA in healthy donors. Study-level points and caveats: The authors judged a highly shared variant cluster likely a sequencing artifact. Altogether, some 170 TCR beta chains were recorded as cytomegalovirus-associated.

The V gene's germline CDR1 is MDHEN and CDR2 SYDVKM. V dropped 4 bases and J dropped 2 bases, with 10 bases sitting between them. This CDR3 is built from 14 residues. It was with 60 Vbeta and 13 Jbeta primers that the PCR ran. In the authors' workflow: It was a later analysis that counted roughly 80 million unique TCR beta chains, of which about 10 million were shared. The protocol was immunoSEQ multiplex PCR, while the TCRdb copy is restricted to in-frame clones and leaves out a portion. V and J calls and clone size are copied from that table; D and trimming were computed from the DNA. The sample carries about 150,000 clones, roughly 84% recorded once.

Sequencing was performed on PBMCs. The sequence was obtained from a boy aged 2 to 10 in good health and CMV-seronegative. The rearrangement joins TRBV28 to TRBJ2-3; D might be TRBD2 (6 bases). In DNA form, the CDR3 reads TGTGCCAGCAGTTCGCGGACTACCACAGATACGCAGTATTTT. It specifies CASSSRTTTDTQYF.